This T cell receptor (beta chain) was sequenced in a study of identical twins. In regard to this clonotype: Its specificity is unknown.

The CDR3 runs to 15 residues. Germline CDR1 MNHEY, CDR2 SMNVEV (reference sequence). Trimming removed 0 bases from V and 1 base from J, with 4 bases in between. Unique molecular identifiers were in the cDNA, with template-switch universal primer binding. TCRdb called the 5' RACE reads again in MiXCR, with one record for every CDR3 protein. The table records under 300,000 distinct CDR3 sequences, about an eighth of them present only once. Notes on the study in general: It was cross-sectional statistical analysis, not following the same donors, that the conclusions relied on. Reduced insertions were recorded for abundant cord blood beta clonotypes, with no such pattern in memory repertoires. Out-of-frame alpha sequences that twins shared showed excess low generation probability.

These data were also reused for a study on yellow fever vaccine responses in identical twins.

The sample was memory (CD45RO+) T cells sorted from blood. This clonotype was sampled from a woman between 18 and 29 years old in good health. This chain links TRBV27 with TRBJ2-6, with D hard to call. CDR3 DNA: TGTGCCAGCAGTTTATCGACATCTGGGGCCAACGTCCTGACTTTC. Translation: CASSLSTSGANVLTF.